This record concerns one T cell receptor beta chain sequence. The data are from a study of CD8 T cells in Susac syndrome. RNA totalling about 0.5 to 1 ug underwent reverse transcription with random hexamers. TCRdb passed the immunoSEQ multiplex PCR reads through MiXCR, listing each CDR3 protein once. The sample lists tens of thousands of distinct CDR3 sequences, 85% to 95% occurring once. The germline V gene has CDR1 SGHTA and CDR2 FQGNSA. V was pared by 3 bases and J by 6 bases, with 14 bases between. The CDR3 consists of 14 residues. Patients with Susac syndrome fulfilled recently defined diagnostic criteria for definite or probable disease. CD8+ and CD4+ T cells were negatively isolated; TEMRA cells were FACS-enriched.

Sequencing was done on a sample of CD4+ T cells from PBMCs. The sequence derives from a human donor with Susac syndrome. V usage is TRBV7-2 and J usage is TRBJ1-1; perhaps TRBD1 as D (5 bases). For the CDR3, the DNA is TGTGCCAGCAGCTTCAGCCCGACGGGGCCTGAAGCTTTCTTT. Protein sequence: CASSFSPTGPEAFF.